This paragraph covers one T cell receptor beta chain sequence. Its antigen remains undetermined. Base qualities are missing; no much larger clone stands one base away. This sample stems from a study of shared clonotypes between healthy human individuals (dated by TCRdb to about 2020). Background for the entire study: A few men and a couple of women, aged 18 to 49 years, made up the cohort. Per donor, three plates each were used for CD4 naive and CD4 memory, two for CD8 naive, and one for CD8 memory. To estimate repertoire size and how much clonotypes are shared between individuals, the study performed deep sequencing of blood TCR repertoires from about five healthy adults. To increase sequencing depth and limit assay-specific biases, different laboratories used diverse techniques to prepare libraries and sequence TCR repertoires. Between about 0.94 and 8.9 billion PBMCs per donor were obtained by leukapheresis.

The donors were healthy, HIV-negative adults who had no recently reported acute infections or vaccinations. Every donor was a Caucasian adult living in Nashville, Tennessee, USA. Magnetic negative selection was used to enrich CD4+ T cells, after which naive cells were positively selected on CD45RA and the negative fraction became the memory subset. Blood was obtained by leukapheresis, after which PBMCs were separated by Ficoll-Histopaque density gradient centrifugation and cryopreserved in liquid nitrogen vapor phase. Purity and quantity of every magnetically sorted T cell population were checked by analytical flow cytometry. From each sorted fraction, genomic DNA was isolated and quantified by UV absorbance on a Nanodrop 2000c. CDR1 and CDR2 were assigned from the germline V gene as SGHTA and FQGTGA. Germline trimming: 5 bases from V, 5 bases from J; junction bases outside gene matches: 9. Spanning cysteine to phenylalanine, the CDR3 consists of 17 amino acids. Only the CDR3 part of the read is kept: 51 bases, read in frame from the first base.

Overall results and qualifications from the work: Pairwise subsampling indicated that sequencing depth was expected to affect the degree of clonotype sharing among donors. Compared with non-shared clonotypes, the clonotypes found in all four sorted-subset donors had higher generation probabilities. Roughly 5% of naive CD4, 3% to 4% of naive CD8, approximately 2.2% of memory CD4, and approximately 0.4% of memory CD8 clonotypes were shared across several donors. Because the study included a small number of donors, the genetic and exposure-history diversity represented was limited. Incomplete sequencing was indicated by rarefaction of sorted-subset datasets, despite the large sequencing depth. Estimated clonotype richness was generally larger for naive than for memory subsets. Sampling was restricted to blood, and TCR repertoires in tissues likely differ from the TCR repertoires found in blood.

TCR CDR3 regions were amplified from genomic DNA by multiplex PCR using the deep immunoSEQ assay. Genomic DNA extracted from each cell subset was distributed evenly over all wells of several immunoSEQ 96-well plates, and each plate served as one replicate. For sorted subsets, around 0.2 ug of genomic DNA, equivalent to 25,000 to 35,000 T cell genomes, went into each replicate PCR. The purified libraries were quantified using a Qubit 3.0 fluorometer, sized with a Bioanalyzer 2100, and then quantified again using the KAPA Library Quantification kit. Each immunoSEQ 96-well plate was sequenced on its own single-read 150-cycle Illumina NextSeq 550 flow cell. The source study handled its data this way. The immunoSEQ output contained only junctional sequences without quality scores, so filtering could not match that applied to full-length reads. Sequences were annotated with PyIR, a Python wrapper for IgBLAST v1.9, and V/J genes and CDR3 were assigned using IMGT germline references. Reads were removed for weak V/J assignments (E-value above 1e-6), missing CDR3, stop codons, out-of-frame junctions, or ambiguous translated residues. V3J clonotypes were defined as sequences sharing the same inferred V gene, J gene, and CDR3 amino acid sequence. To compute the percentage overlap between repertoires, the number of shared unique clonotypes was divided by the size of the smaller repertoire. Three approaches were used to assess repertoire richness: RTK rarefaction, the Chao1 estimator, and Recon v2.1 estimates of unobserved clonotypes. Generation probabilities were computed with OLGA for all TCRbeta clonotypes obtained by the gDNA method from a handful of donors. TCRdb mirrors the immuneACCESS table, restricted to in-frame sequences. Some clones are absent from its copies; in checked studies, under half trace to an unresolved V gene, and the reason for the others is unknown. That table furnishes V, J and clone size, whereas the DNA furnished D and trimming. This sample comprises some 1,100,000 clones, 75% to 85% of them detected only once. The ten largest account for under 0.6% of the sample.

This clonotype was sampled from a man between 18 and 35 years old in good health. Some clones in this sample may be carry-over from other donors' samples. The sequence joins TRBV7-3 to TRBJ2-5, and 15 bases in between align with TRBD2. The sequencing input was memory CD4+ T cells from PBMCs. The cell subset or site label here, explained by the study, means: CD45RA-negative fraction. This receptor has the CDR3 CASSPGLAGGPGETQYF. The DNA is as follows: TGTGCCAGCAGCCCCGGACTAGCGGGAGGGCCGGGGGAGACCCAGTACTTC.